The text below deals with one T cell receptor (beta chain). No antigen is known for it. At one end, the junction sequence differs from germline, possibly due to a read error. The CDR3 length is 13 residues. Germline V gives CDR1 DFQATT, CDR2 SNEGSKA (reference sequence). The sample is drawn from a study of breast tumors, draining lymph nodes, adjacent tissues. Study-wide findings and caveats: Findings are consistent with lymph node origin and intratumoral expansion of most tumor T cells.

TCRdb reprocessed the multiplex PCR reads via MiXCR and lists one record per CDR3 protein. The table has under 45,000 distinct CDR3 sequences, approximately 37% seen once. The chain joins TRBV20-1 to TRBJ2-5; 7 nucleotides align to TRBD2. This receptor was taken from a female donor with breast cancer. Some clones in this sample may be carry-over from other donors' samples. Sequencing used breast tumor tissue. This chain's CDR3 is CSTAGGWQETRYF. CDR3 sequence (DNA): TGCAGTACTGCCGGGGGGTGGCAAGAGACCCGGTACTTC.